The 30 T cell receptor beta chains in this list originate from one sample, sequenced in a study of technical replicates of blood from a few donors (dated by TCRdb to 2017 to 2019). Library preparation was by the immunoSEQ multiplex PCR assay. The table was pulled from immuneACCESS by TCRdb, which kept in-frame rearrangements only. Such tables lose some clones; where checked, under half of the loss comes from unresolved V genes, and the rest has no known cause. This sample gives some 80,000 clones in total; 90% to 97% of them show up just once. 0.3% to 0.35% of the sample belongs to the ten largest clones. Sequencing was done on a sample of T cells isolated from PBMCs. Every receptor here comes from a human donor in good health.

This chain joins TRBV28 and TRBJ2-3; unclear D gene. Trimming took off 5 bases at V and 2 bases at J, with 14 bases between the two ends. CDR1 and CDR2 (germline): MDHEN, SYDVKM. The CDR3 is 15 amino acids. This chain's CDR3 is CASSLLSLNTDTQYF. The CDR3 DNA reads as TGTGCCAGCAGTCTACTTTCACTAAACACAGATACGCAGTATTTT.

CDR3 loop: CASSLDDGIYNEQFF. The CDR3, as DNA: TGTGCCAGCAGCTTAGATGACGGGATCTACAATGAGCAGTTCTTC. The chain has TRBV11-2 and TRBJ2-1; possibly TRBD2 for D (5 bases). Germline V CDR1 and CDR2: SGHAT, FQNNGV. The CDR3 runs 15 residues. V lost 0 bases, J lost 3 bases, and 9 bases lay in between.

The rearrangement joins TRBV7-2 to TRBJ2-7, with no clear D. V lost 5 bases to trimming and J lost 3 bases, with 8 bases between them. The germline V gene encodes CDR1 SGHTA and CDR2 FQGNSA. This CDR3 has 12 residues. The CDR3 sequence: CASSPSGYEQYF. The DNA for the CDR3 is TGTGCCAGCAGCCCCTCCGGCTACGAGCAGTACTTC. Complete variable domain (other parts from reference TRBV7-2 and TRBJ2-7): GAGVSQSPSNKVTEKGKDVELRCDPISGHTALYWYRQSLGQGLEFLIYFQGNSAPDKSGLPSDRFSAERTGGSVSTLTIQRTQQEDSAVYLCASSPSGYEQYFGPGTRLTVT.

The chain links TRBV5-4 to TRBJ2-5; D gene ambiguous. The germline V and J ends were trimmed by 0 bases and 2 bases, with 14 bases remaining between them. This CDR3 contains 16 residues. Germline V CDR1 and CDR2: SGHNT, YYREEE (reference sequence). The CDR3 DNA reads as TGTGCCAGCAGCTTGGGAAGTTCAGGATTACAAGAGACCCAGTACTTC. This sequence encodes CASSLGSSGLQETQYF.

V and J are TRBV5-1 and TRBJ2-2; a possible D gene is TRBD2 (5 bases). The germline V and J ends were trimmed by 0 bases and 5 bases, with 11 bases remaining between them. The CDR3 runs to 15 residues. Germline V gives CDR1 SGHRS, CDR2 YFSETQ. The DNA of the CDR3 is TGCGCCAGCAGCTTGGGGGCTAGCCCGACCGGGGAGCTGTTTTTT. It encodes CASSLGASPTGELFF.

This clone was counted a single time. V gene TRBV15 combines with J gene TRBJ2-7; D is possibly TRBD2 (6 bases). CDR3 size: 13 residues. CDR1 is LNHNV and CDR2 is YYDKDF in the germline V gene (reference sequence). The germline V and J ends were trimmed by 0 bases and 4 bases, with 7 bases remaining between them. CDR3 nucleotides: TGTGCCACCAGCAGAGAAGCGGGTTACGAGCAGTACTTC. Amino acids: CATSREAGYEQYF.

The J gene is TRBJ1-3, the V gene TRBV5-1; D is unresolved. V gave up 0 bases and J gave up 4 bases, with 5 bases separating them. CDR3 length: 13 amino acids. Germline CDR1 SGHRS, CDR2 YFSETQ. The CDR3 region is CASSLAEGNTIYF. The DNA for the CDR3 is TGCGCCAGCAGCTTGGCCGAGGGAAACACCATATATTTT.

The chain links TRBV6-5 to TRBJ1-1, with unresolved D. The germline V and J ends were trimmed by 6 bases and 1 base, with 9 bases remaining between them. The CDR3 covers 13 residues. Germline V lookup: CDR1 MNHEY, CDR2 SVGAGI. CDR3 bases: TGTGCCAGCAGCGCCGGGTGGAACACTGAAGCTTTCTTT. Protein sequence: CASSAGWNTEAFF.

V is TRBV5-4 and J is TRBJ2-5, with 7 bases fitting TRBD2. The CDR3 extends over 14 amino acids. Germline CDR1 and CDR2: SGHNT and YYREEE (reference sequence). The V segment lost 2 bases and the J segment 1 base; nucleotides outside the gene matches: 2. CDR3 region: CASSLRTSQETQYF. DNA of the CDR3: TGTGCCAGCAGCTTAAGGACTAGCCAAGAGACCCAGTACTTC.

The V gene is TRBV7-9, the J gene TRBJ2-7; D uncertain. The CDR3 extends over 13 amino acids. V was pared by 5 bases and J by 2 bases, with 10 bases between. Germline CDR1 SEHNR, CDR2 FQNEAQ (reference sequence). DNA for the CDR3: TGTGCCAGCAGCACAGACGGTCCCTACGAGCAGTACTTC. Its protein is CASSTDGPYEQYF.

The chain employs TRBV9 and TRBJ2-7; 9 positions match TRBD1. The CDR3 is 16 amino acids. The germline gives CDR1 SGDLS, CDR2 YYNGEE. The V gene end was trimmed by 5 bases and the J gene end by 6 bases; junction bases not matched to a gene: 15. The DNA of the CDR3 is TGTGCCAGCAGTCCCTCTCTTGGGGGACAGGGTTCCGAGCAGTACTTC. It is translated as CASSPSLGGQGSEQYF.

This CDR3 is CASSQVGAGNEKLFF. In DNA form, the CDR3 reads TGCGCCAGCAGCCAAGTGGGGGCAGGTAATGAAAAACTGTTTTTT. The chain joins TRBV4-1 to TRBJ1-4, with a tentative D call TRBD1 (6 bases). The CDR3 is 15 residues long. CDR1 and CDR2 (germline): MGHRA, YSYEKL. V shed 1 base and J shed 4 bases, with 10 bases lying between them.

V usage is TRBV4-3 and J usage is TRBJ2-7; the match to TRBD2 covers 11 bases. Germline CDR1 LGHNA, CDR2 YSLEER. J was trimmed by 2 bases and V by 3 bases; bases with no gene match: 3. This CDR3 is built from 15 residues. The CDR3 region is CASSQGTSGTYEQYF. The CDR3 DNA is TGCGCCAGCAGCCAGGGGACTAGCGGAACCTACGAGCAGTACTTC.

V is TRBV5-1 and J is TRBJ2-7, with 8 bases fitting TRBD1. CDR3 size: 15 residues. Trimming cost V 5 bases and J 4 bases; bases outside gene matches: 11. Germline CDR1 is SGHRS and CDR2 is YFSETQ. The chain's CDR3 is CASSPTGQETYEQYF. The CDR3 DNA is TGCGCCAGCAGTCCTACGGGACAGGAGACGTACGAGCAGTACTTC. Full variable domain (remainder filled in from reference TRBV5-1 and TRBJ2-7): KAGVTQTPRYLIKTRGQQVTLSCSPISGHRSVSWYQQTPGQGLQFLFEYFSETQRNKGNFPGRFSGRQFSNSRSEMNVSTLELGDSALYLCASSPTGQETYEQYFGPGTRLTVT.

The V and J genes are TRBV4-1 and TRBJ2-1, with D hard to call. Germline CDR1 MGHRA, CDR2 YSYEKL. CDR3 size: 12 residues. Trimming stripped 1 base from V and 8 bases from J, with 6 bases between. The CDR3 reads CASSQVPDEQFF. DNA of the CDR3: TGCGCCAGCAGCCAAGTCCCGGATGAGCAGTTCTTC.

This clone occurred once. The genes are TRBV7-2 and TRBJ1-2; 8 bases line up with TRBD1. Unmatched junction bases numbered 7, after V lost 5 bases and J lost 8 bases. CDR3 length equals 13 residues. Germline V CDR1 and CDR2: SGHTA, FQGNSA. CDR3 coding DNA: TGTGCCAGCAGCCCAGGACAGGGACGGGGCTACACCTTC. Translation: CASSPGQGRGYTF.

This chain joins TRBV28 and TRBJ1-2, with D possibly TRBD1 on 6 matching bases. CDR1 and CDR2 from the germline V gene are MDHEN and SYDVKM. V lost 5 bases and J 5 bases, leaving 12 bases between the germline ends. This CDR3 is 13 amino acids long. CDR3 bases: TGTGCCAGCAGTCGGCAGGGGACATATGGCTACACCTTC. Amino acids: CASSRQGTYGYTF.

This clone was seen once. The CDR3 here is CASSSGTSGSEQYF. In nucleotides, the CDR3 is TGTGCCAGCAGTTCCGGGACTAGCGGGAGCGAGCAGTACTTC. The rearrangement links TRBV6-5 to TRBJ2-7; 14 bases map to TRBD2. The CDR3 has 14 residues. Germline V gives CDR1 MNHEY, CDR2 SVGAGI. With 4 bases clipped from V and 6 bases from J, the junction kept 2 bases outside the gene matches.

The CDR3 DNA reads TGTGCCAGCAGGCTAGGGCCAACTAGCGGGAGAACCTACGAGCAGTACTTC. As protein: CASRLGPTSGRTYEQYF. The genes are TRBV27 and TRBJ2-7; the match to TRBD2 covers 11 bases. The ends lost 6 bases at V and 2 bases at J; junction bases unmatched: 12. CDR1 MNHEY and CDR2 SMNVEV come from the germline V gene (reference sequence). The CDR3 loop spans 17 amino acids.

This chain connects TRBV5-1 to TRBJ2-7, with 8 bases matching TRBD2. The CDR3 contains 14 residues. Germline values: CDR1 SGHRS, CDR2 YFSETQ. V lost 3 bases, J lost 5 bases, and 7 bases stayed unmatched. The CDR3 protein is CASSSGLVVHEQYF. CDR3 coding DNA: TGCGCCAGCAGCTCGGGACTAGTCGTACACGAGCAGTACTTC.

The rearrangement uses TRBV7-2 and TRBJ1-5, with 8 bases fitting TRBD1. Losses at the gene ends were 5 bases for V and 6 bases for J; bases not matched to a gene: 3. CDR3 size: 13 residues. CDR1 is SGHTA, CDR2 FQGNSA, per germline. CDR3: CASSGQGGQPQHF. CDR3 in DNA: TGTGCCAGCAGCGGACAGGGAGGTCAGCCCCAGCATTTT.

The chain joins TRBV13 to TRBJ1-2; 7 bases match TRBD1. Trimming removed 5 bases from V and 7 bases from J; junction bases left unmatched: 4. The length of the CDR3 is 12 residues. In germline, CDR1 is PRHDT, CDR2 FYEKMQ (reference sequence). CDR3 in amino acids: CASSQQGSGYTF. The CDR3 nucleotides read TGTGCCAGCAGCCAACAGGGGAGTGGCTACACCTTC.

The CDR3 nucleotides read TGCGCCAGCAGCTTGGAATGGGGAGGTGATGGCTACACCTTC. It specifies CASSLEWGGDGYTF. This chain uses TRBV5-1 with TRBJ1-2, with D unclear. The germline V gene has CDR1 SGHRS and CDR2 YFSETQ. Deletions cut 0 bases from V and 6 bases from J, with 12 bases between. This CDR3 is built from 14 residues.

This clone came up once. The chain uses TRBV10-3 and TRBJ1-5, with a possible D match to TRBD1 (5 bases). This CDR3 contains 14 residues. Germline CDR1 is ENHRY and CDR2 is SYGVKD. V was shortened by 6 bases and J by 5 bases, with 14 bases between the two germline ends. The CDR3, as DNA: TGTGCCATCAGGGCTGACAGCTATGATCAGCCCCAGCATTTT. Translating gives CAIRADSYDQPQHF.

The chain uses TRBV18 and TRBJ2-3; unclear D gene. Germline V gene sequence: CDR1 KGHSH, CDR2 LQKENI. V lost 2 bases, J lost 0 bases, and 15 bases lay in between. The CDR3 is made up of 17 amino acids. Here the CDR3 DNA reads TGTGCCAGCTCACCAATCTCTAATACCCCTAGCACAGATACGCAGTATTTT. It yields the protein CASSPISNTPSTDTQYF. Together with reference TRBV18 and TRBJ2-3, the CDR3 gives the full variable domain: NAGVMQNPRHLVRRRGQEARLRCSPMKGHSHVYWYRQLPEEGLKFMVYLQKENIIDESGMPKERFSAEFPKEGPSILRIQQVVRGDSAAYFCASSPISNTPSTDTQYFGPGTRLTVL.

The chain combines TRBV7-2 with TRBJ2-7; TRBD2 aligns across 13 bases. Germline values: CDR1 SGHTA, CDR2 FQGNSA. The trim removed 5 bases at V and 4 bases at J, leaving 5 bases unmatched. The CDR3 contains 15 residues. CDR3 residues: CASSPRLAGGYEQYF. DNA of the CDR3: TGTGCCAGCAGCCCTCGACTAGCGGGAGGTTACGAGCAGTACTTC.

The chain combines TRBV4-1 with TRBJ2-3, with 7 nucleotides matching TRBD2. CDR1 is MGHRA, CDR2 YSYEKL, per germline. V dropped 1 base and J dropped 4; count of bases not matched to a gene: 14. The CDR3 has 18 residues. CDR3 amino acids: CASSQGIIAGPSSDTQYF. The CDR3 coding sequence is TGCGCCAGCAGCCAAGGGATAATAGCGGGTCCCTCATCAGATACGCAGTATTTT.

The rearrangement uses TRBV11-2 and TRBJ1-1; 9 positions match TRBD1. There are 18 residues in the CDR3. J lost 3 bases, V lost 6 bases, and 17 bases had no gene match. The germline V gene has CDR1 SGHAT and CDR2 FQNNGV. CDR3 loop: CASRPTRGNRGLDTEAFF. CDR3 bases: TGTGCCAGCAGGCCAACCAGGGGAAACAGGGGGCTTGACACTGAAGCTTTCTTT.

The chain has TRBV27 and TRBJ2-1, with D tentatively TRBD2 (6 bases). CDR1 is MNHEY and CDR2 is SMNVEV in the germline V gene (reference sequence). The CDR3 consists of 12 residues. With 2 bases removed from V and 7 bases from J, the gap between germline ends came to 6 bases. The CDR3 protein is CASSLGGNEQFF. The CDR3 nucleotides are TGTGCCAGCAGTTTAGGGGGGAATGAGCAGTTCTTC.

The V gene is TRBV6-5, the J gene TRBJ1-1; D is undetermined. CDR1 is MNHEY and CDR2 is SVGAGI in the germline V gene. CDR3 size: 10 residues. Trimming pared 7 bases from V and 8 bases from J, leaving 8 bases between. The CDR3 spells CASIPEEAFF. CDR3 coding DNA: TGTGCCAGCATACCCGAGGAAGCTTTCTTT.